The 29 T cell receptor beta chains given below trace back to one sample, sequenced in a study of blood T cells in healthy people across ages. The second PCR ran about 6 to 12 cycles with a sample-barcoded 5' primer and J-beta primers. TCRdb re-called the 5' RACE reads with MiXCR, one entry per CDR3 protein. This table has around 1,800,000 distinct CDR3 sequences, roughly 43% appearing once. Sequencing was done on a sample of blood. The receptors derive from a human donor in good health.

This clonotype was detected only a few times. The CDR3 DNA reads TGCAGCGCAGGTAGTATGGGGCTAGCCGAGCAGTATTTT. As protein: CSAGSMGLAEQYF. This chain connects TRBV29-1 to TRBJ2-3, with D perhaps assigned TRBD1 or TRBD2 (5 bases each). Germline V gene data show CDR1 as SQVTM and CDR2 as ANQGSEA. The length of the CDR3 is 13 residues. The V end lost 7 bases, the J end lost 11 bases, and 22 bases lay between the germline ends.

As for this clonotype: At one of its ends the junction is not consistent with the germline gene, which may arise from a read error. V and J are TRBV9 and TRBJ1-5, with D possibly TRBD1 on 6 matching bases. The CDR3 length is 13 residues. Looked up from germline, CDR1 is SGDLS and CDR2 is YYNGEE. The chain's CDR3 is CAGSVGGNQPQHF. The CDR3 DNA sequence: TGTGCCGGCAGCGTAGGGGGGAATCAGCCCCAGCATTTT.

The chain couples TRBV20-1 to TRBJ2-1, with TRBD1 matching 8 bases. The CDR3 loop spans 14 amino acids. With 4 bases clipped from V and 6 bases from J, the junction kept 8 bases outside the gene matches. Germline-derived CDR1 and CDR2 are DFQATT and SNEGSKA (reference sequence). The CDR3 DNA is TGCAGTGCTATAGACAGGGGCTATTTCAATGAGCAGTTCTTC. Translation gives CSAIDRGYFNEQFF.

This chain's CDR3 is CASSVVGQGPLSDTQYF. CDR3 sequence (DNA): TGTGCCAGCAGCGTAGTGGGACAGGGCCCTCTCTCAGATACGCAGTATTTT. The chain recombines TRBV9 with TRBJ2-3; 9 nucleotides agree with TRBD1. The CDR3 runs 17 residues. V shed 0 bases and J 4 bases; nucleotides not matched to a gene: 9. Germline V gene sequence: CDR1 SGDLS, CDR2 YYNGEE. Full variable domain (remainder filled in from reference TRBV9 and TRBJ2-3): DSGVTQTPKHLITATGQRVTLRCSPRSGDLSVYWYQQSLDQGLQFLIQYYNGEERAKGNILERFSAQQFPDLHSELNLSSLELGDSALYFCASSVVGQGPLSDTQYFGPGTRLTVL.

The chain carries TRBV11-3 and TRBJ2-4; no clear D gene. The CDR3 is 14 residues long. Trimming removed 1 base from V and 13 bases from J, with 17 bases in between. From germline, CDR1 is SGHNT and CDR2 YENEEA. The CDR3 coding sequence is TGTGCCAGCAGCTTAGTGACGGTGTCAGAAGAGCAGTACTTC. As protein: CASSLVTVSEEQYF.

This clonotype has a handful of counts. V is TRBV7-9 and J is TRBJ1-1, with TRBD1 matching 7 bases. The length of the CDR3 is 14 residues. V lost 5 bases, J lost 6 bases, and 9 bases stayed unmatched. Germline CDR1 SEHNR, CDR2 FQNEAQ (reference sequence). The CDR3: CASSPWTGRAEAFF. CDR3 nucleotides: TGTGCCAGCAGCCCATGGACAGGAAGGGCTGAAGCTTTCTTT.

This clonotype was observed a few times. The rearrangement links TRBV20-1 to TRBJ2-4, with D tentatively TRBD2 (6 bases). The CDR3 is made up of 14 amino acids. In germline, CDR1 is DFQATT, CDR2 SNEGSKA (reference sequence). V dropped 6 bases and J dropped 4 bases, with 16 bases sitting between them. The CDR3 nucleotides read TGCAGTGCCATCACCGGGACTGAAAAAAACATTCAGTACTTC. Translation: CSAITGTEKNIQYF.

The genes are TRBV6-5 and TRBJ1-5; TRBD1 might be the D (5 bases). Germline CDR1 MNHEY, CDR2 SVGAGI. CDR3 length: 14 residues. Trimming removed 4 bases from V and 6 bases from J, with 13 bases in between. The CDR3 spells CASSWDRGGQPQHF. As DNA, the CDR3 is TGTGCCAGCAGTTGGGACCGGGGAGGTCAGCCCCAGCATTTT.

The CDR3 DNA is TGTGCCAGCAGCCCGAGAGGCAGGCTTTACGAGCAGTACTTC. This sequence encodes CASSPRGRLYEQYF. This chain joins TRBV7-2 and TRBJ2-7, with no clear D. V lost 5 bases to trimming and J lost 4 bases, with 15 bases between them. The CDR3 is 14 amino acids. Germline CDR1 is SGHTA and CDR2 is FQGNSA. Looking up the rest from reference TRBV7-2 and TRBJ2-7 gives the full variable domain: GAGVSQSPSNKVTEKGKDVELRCDPISGHTALYWYRQSLGQGLEFLIYFQGNSAPDKSGLPSDRFSAERTGGSVSTLTIQRTQQEDSAVYLCASSPRGRLYEQYFGPGTRLTVT.

This clonotype was seen only a few times. The chain carries TRBV7-2 and TRBJ2-2, with 14 positions matching TRBD2. The CDR3 totals 17 residues. Trimming at V came to 5 bases and at J to 7 bases, leaving 9 bases not matched to a gene. Germline V gives CDR1 SGHTA, CDR2 FQGNSA. The CDR3 loop is CASSKTSGGAGDGELFF. In DNA, the CDR3 is TGTGCCAGCAGCAAGACTAGCGGGGGGGCCGGAGACGGGGAGCTGTTTTTT.

This clonotype came up a few times. This chain uses TRBV7-8 with TRBJ2-1; D unclear. The CDR3 runs 15 residues. Germline assignment: CDR1 SGHVS and CDR2 FQNEAQ. The V gene lost 5 bases and the J gene lost 0 bases, with 11 bases spanning the gap. The CDR3 here is CASSLDSPSYNEQFF. The CDR3 DNA is TGTGCCAGCAGCCTCGACTCACCCTCCTACAATGAGCAGTTCTTC.

The chain uses TRBV11-2 and TRBJ2-2; 14 bases are shared with TRBD2. This CDR3 has 15 amino acids. Losses at the gene ends were 6 bases for V and 9 bases for J; bases not matched to a gene: 6. Germline CDR1 SGHAT, CDR2 FQNNGV. CDR3 loop: CASSRLAGGPRELFF. The CDR3 DNA sequence: TGTGCCAGCAGTCGACTAGCGGGGGGGCCAAGGGAGCTGTTTTTT.

The V call is TRBV6-1, the J call TRBJ2-7; no clear D gene. This CDR3 has 15 amino acids. From germline, CDR1 is MNHNS and CDR2 SASEGT. V lost 2 bases, J lost 2 bases, and 13 bases lay in between. The CDR3 reads CASSEFFDGAYEQYF. Written as DNA, the CDR3 is TGTGCCAGCAGTGAATTTTTTGACGGAGCCTACGAGCAGTACTTC.

The rearrangement uses TRBV15 and TRBJ2-6; weak D call: TRBD1 (5 bases). V dropped 1 base and J dropped 0 bases, with 13 bases sitting between them. Looked up from germline, CDR1 is LNHNV and CDR2 is YYDKDF (reference sequence). The CDR3 loop spans 18 amino acids. The CDR3 reads CATSRVIGESSGANVLTF. The DNA for the CDR3 is TGTGCCACCAGCAGAGTAATAGGGGAAAGCTCTGGGGCCAACGTCCTGACTTTC.

The J gene is TRBJ1-2, the V gene TRBV9, with D possibly TRBD1 on 6 matching bases. V was clipped by 4 bases and J by 2 bases, with 15 bases between them. Germline lookup yields CDR1 SGDLS and CDR2 YYNGEE. The CDR3 is 15 residues long. Written as DNA, the CDR3 is TGTGCCAGCAGCACGGACAGCCTCGGCAACTATGGCTACACCTTC. As protein: CASSTDSLGNYGYTF.

The V gene is TRBV12-3 or TRBV12-4, the J gene TRBJ1-1, with D perhaps matching TRBD1 (5 bases). V was clipped by 6 bases and J by 6 bases, with 14 bases between them. The CDR3 contains 13 residues. CDR3 residues: CASSPLGASEAFF. The DNA for the CDR3 is TGTGCCAGCAGCCCCCTAGGGGCTTCTGAAGCTTTCTTT.

The rearrangement links TRBV6-2 or TRBV6-3 to TRBJ2-1; TRBD1 aligns across 7 bases. The V gene's germline CDR1 is MNHEY and CDR2 SVGEGT. V gave up 5 bases and J gave up 5 bases; unmatched junction bases: 6. The CDR3 is 14 residues long. The DNA for the CDR3 is TGTGCCAGCAGTCGGCCAGGGGGTAACAATGAGCAGTTCTTC. Translated: CASSRPGGNNEQFF.

This clonotype was detected many times. The rearrangement links TRBV20-1 to TRBJ1-1; D uncertain. This CDR3 has 13 amino acids. V lost 0 bases and J 1 base, leaving 6 bases between the germline ends. Germline V lookup: CDR1 DFQATT, CDR2 SNEGSKA (reference sequence). CDR3 bases: TGCAGTGCTAGAGATCTCGGGAACACTGAAGCTTTCTTT. Its protein product is CSARDLGNTEAFF.

This clonotype was picked up a small number of times. J is TRBJ2-7 and V is TRBV15; possible D gene TRBD2, 5 bases. Germline V gene data show CDR1 as LNHNV and CDR2 as YYDKDF (reference sequence). The V end lost 8 bases, the J end lost 0 bases, and 20 bases lay between the germline ends. The CDR3 sequence is 16 residues long. CDR3 sequence: CATSTTGLLGSYEQYF. In nucleotides, the CDR3 is TGTGCCACCTCTACGACTGGACTCCTTGGCTCCTACGAGCAGTACTTC.

This clonotype was picked up a small number of times. V gene TRBV28 combines with J gene TRBJ2-1, with 11 positions matching TRBD1. The length of the CDR3 is 17 residues. From germline, CDR1 is MDHEN and CDR2 SYDVKM. With V trimmed by 6 bases and J by 7 bases, 14 bases remained unmatched. CDR3 sequence: CASSLEPGTGGWNEQFF. CDR3 bases: TGTGCCAGCAGCCTTGAGCCCGGGACAGGGGGGTGGAATGAGCAGTTCTTC. Drawing the rest from reference TRBV28 and TRBJ2-1, the complete variable domain is DVKVTQSSRYLVKRTGEKVFLECVQDMDHENMFWYRQDPGLGLRLIYFSYDVKMKEKGDIPEGYSVSREKKERFSLILESASTNQTSMYLCASSLEPGTGGWNEQFFGPGTRLTVL.

DNA for the CDR3: TGCAGTGCTAGAATCGTCGGGCGGGTAGAAACTGAAGCTTTCTTT. Its translation: CSARIVGRVETEAFF. V usage is TRBV20-1 and J usage is TRBJ1-1; D not certain. CDR3 length: 15 amino acids. Germline CDR1 reads DFQATT; CDR2 reads SNEGSKA (reference sequence). The V gene lost 2 bases and the J gene lost 5 bases, with 18 bases spanning the gap.

The chain combines TRBV4-3 with TRBJ2-7; 7 nucleotides align to TRBD2. Trimming cost V 0 bases and J 3 bases; bases outside gene matches: 5. The CDR3 consists of 15 residues. Germline CDR1 and CDR2: LGHNA and YSLEER. The CDR3 sequence is CASSQDLLAVYEQYF. The CDR3, as DNA: TGCGCCAGCAGCCAAGATCTGCTAGCGGTCTACGAGCAGTACTTC.

Of note for this clonotype: At one end the junction does not follow the germline gene, possibly because of a read error. The gene calls are TRBV4-2 and TRBJ2-4; 7 bases are shared with TRBD2. Germline CDR1 and CDR2: LGHNA and YNFKEQ. The CDR3 is made up of 14 amino acids. The CDR3 DNA reads as TGTGCCAGCAACCAAAATGGGGGGGAGCACATTCAGTACTTC. Amino acids: CASNQNGGEHIQYF.

The chain is built from TRBV9 and TRBJ1-2; 8 nucleotides match TRBD1. Unmatched junction bases numbered 12, after V lost 0 bases and J lost 5 bases. Germline-derived CDR1 and CDR2 are SGDLS and YYNGEE. The CDR3 has 17 residues. CDR3 amino acids: CASSVVPGGRDQYGYTF. CDR3 sequence (DNA): TGTGCCAGCAGCGTAGTGCCAGGGGGCAGGGATCAGTATGGCTACACCTTC.

This clonotype showed up just a few times. V usage is TRBV5-1 and J usage is TRBJ2-6, with D possibly TRBD2 on 6 matching bases. CDR1 and CDR2 (germline): SGHRS, YFSETQ. This CDR3 comprises 15 residues. The V end was cut by 7 bases, the J end by 0 bases, with 11 bases between. The chain's CDR3 is CASGGGHSGANVLTF. The DNA for the CDR3 is TGCGCCAGCGGGGGAGGCCACTCTGGGGCCAACGTCCTGACTTTC. Full variable domain (rest looked up from reference TRBV5-1 and TRBJ2-6): KAGVTQTPRYLIKTRGQQVTLSCSPISGHRSVSWYQQTPGQGLQFLFEYFSETQRNKGNFPGRFSGRQFSNSRSEMNVSTLELGDSALYLCASGGGHSGANVLTFGAGSRLTVL.

In this sample, this clonotype turned up a few times. The rearrangement joins TRBV4-3 to TRBJ1-2, with D tentatively TRBD1 (5 bases). Germline V gives CDR1 LGHNA, CDR2 YSLEER. There are 13 residues in the CDR3. Trimming cost V 0 bases and J 7 bases, with 9 bases left between them. CDR3 protein: CASSQDLGAGYTF. The CDR3 DNA reads as TGCGCCAGCAGCCAAGATCTAGGGGCTGGCTACACCTTC.

The gene calls are TRBV6-1 and TRBJ2-5; 8 bases line up with TRBD2. Germline values: CDR1 MNHNS, CDR2 SASEGT. With V trimmed by 1 base and J by 5 bases, 6 bases remained unmatched. This CDR3 has 15 amino acids. The CDR3 sequence: CASSEDGGGRETQYF. Here the CDR3 DNA reads TGTGCCAGCAGTGAAGACGGGGGGGGCAGGGAGACCCAGTACTTC.

This clonotype was seen only a few times. This sequence joins TRBV28 and TRBJ2-7; D possibly matches TRBD1 or TRBD2 (5 bases each). V lost 2 bases and J 0 bases, leaving 20 bases between the germline ends. This CDR3 comprises 18 residues. Germline V gene lookup returns CDR1 MDHEN and CDR2 SYDVKM. The CDR3 region is CASSLAGAEEWGSYEQYF. The CDR3 DNA is TGTGCCAGCAGTTTAGCCGGGGCAGAAGAGTGGGGCTCCTACGAGCAGTACTTC.

The V call is TRBV7-2, the J call TRBJ2-3, with TRBD2 matching 9 bases. The length of the CDR3 is 15 residues. Losses at the gene ends were 3 bases for V and 5 bases for J; bases not matched to a gene: 6. Germline V gene sequence: CDR1 SGHTA, CDR2 FQGNSA. CDR3 DNA: TGTGCCAGCAGCTTTGACGCGACTAGCGGAGATACGCAGTATTTT. Protein sequence: CASSFDATSGDTQYF. The variable domain in full, completed from reference TRBV7-2 and TRBJ2-3, reads GAGVSQSPSNKVTEKGKDVELRCDPISGHTALYWYRQSLGQGLEFLIYFQGNSAPDKSGLPSDRFSAERTGGSVSTLTIQRTQQEDSAVYLCASSFDATSGDTQYFGPGTRLTVL.